This TCR beta chain was obtained from a study of T-cell reconstitution after alpha-beta-depleted transplantation in children. The CDR3 spans 13 residues. Trimming left V 8 bases short and J 3 bases short, with 17 bases between. The V gene's germline CDR1 is DFQATT and CDR2 SNEGSKA (reference sequence). Preparing the TCRbeta library involved the use of unique molecular identifiers. TCRdb re-derived calls from the PCR reads in MiXCR, one entry per CDR3 protein. The table shows 350,000 to 450,000 distinct CDR3 sequences, with more than 10% occurring only once. The V call is TRBV20-1, the J call TRBJ2-7; perhaps TRBD2 as D (6 bases). The TCR sequence derives from a human donor who donated a stem cell graft to a child with Fanconi anemia. Sample: PBMCs, taken from the stem cell graft. The CDR3 is CSLIGDSLYEQYF. The CDR3 DNA reads as TGCAGTCTGATAGGGGACTCTCTCTACGAGCAGTACTTC.